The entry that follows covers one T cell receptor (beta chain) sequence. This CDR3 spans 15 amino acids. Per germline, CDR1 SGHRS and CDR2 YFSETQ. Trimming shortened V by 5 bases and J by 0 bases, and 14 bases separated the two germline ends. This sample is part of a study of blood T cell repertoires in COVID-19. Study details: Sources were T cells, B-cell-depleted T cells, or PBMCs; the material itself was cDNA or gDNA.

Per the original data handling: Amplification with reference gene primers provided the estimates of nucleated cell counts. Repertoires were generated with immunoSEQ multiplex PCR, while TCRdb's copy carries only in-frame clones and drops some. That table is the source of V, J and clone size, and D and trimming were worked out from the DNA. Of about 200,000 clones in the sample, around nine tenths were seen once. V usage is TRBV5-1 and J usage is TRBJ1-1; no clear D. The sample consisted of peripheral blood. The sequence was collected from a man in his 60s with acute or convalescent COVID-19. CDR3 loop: CASSPEAGLNTEAFF. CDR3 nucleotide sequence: TGCGCCAGCAGTCCGGAGGCGGGTCTGAACACTGAAGCTTTCTTT.